This T cell receptor beta chain appears in the sequencing data of a study of T cells after yellow fever vaccination. Study-wide findings and caveats: Highly abundant clonotypes carried over from the bulk population could end up in FACS-sorted repertoires as contaminants. The booster saw the reappearance of most primary-vaccination clones (about 95% CD4, 88% CD8).

TCRdb passed the 5' RACE reads through MiXCR, listing each CDR3 protein once. The sample holds a few hundred thousand distinct CDR3 sequences; less than 9.5% are singletons and the top ten take approximately 3.3%. Ten or more counts support this clonotype. Its antigen is not identified. Sequencing used CD4+ T cells sorted from PBMCs, obtained 5 days after the yellow fever booster vaccination. The receptor's source is a man between 18 and 35 years old who received the YFV17D yellow fever vaccine.

CDR3 sequence: CSASASGGGSYEQYF. As DNA, the CDR3 is TGCAGTGCTAGTGCTTCAGGAGGGGGCTCCTACGAGCAGTACTTC. The V gene is TRBV20-1, the J gene TRBJ2-7; D might be TRBD1 or TRBD2, each matching 6 bases. This CDR3 comprises 15 residues. Germline assignment: CDR1 DFQATT and CDR2 SNEGSKA (reference sequence). The V end was cut by 3 bases, the J end by 0 bases, with 15 bases between.